This TCR beta chain derives from a study of OX40 agonist ivuxolimab in advanced cancers. Germline V gene lookup returns CDR1 MNHEY and CDR2 SVGAGI. Trimming took 6 bases from V and 5 from J, leaving 15 bases between them. CDR3 length: 14 amino acids. The method was immunoSEQ multiplex PCR; TCRdb's version includes in-frame clones alone and lacks a portion of them. The table has about 71,000 clones, about 84% seen once; the top ten hold 0.4% to 0.5%. Sample: CD4+ or CD8+ T cells sorted from blood, taken in a trial of the OX40 agonist ivuxolimab. The V call is TRBV6-5, the J call TRBJ2-3, with D possibly matching TRBD1 (6 bases). The clonotype was recovered from an adult with an advanced solid tumor such as melanoma, head and neck, liver or kidney cancer. The CDR3: CASSLSTGLDTQYF. Written as DNA, the CDR3 is TGTGCCAGCAGCCTTTCCACAGGGTTAGATACGCAGTATTTT.